This T cell receptor beta chain was sequenced for a study of shared clonotypes between healthy human individuals. The study's findings and limits: A handful of donors held around 5% of naive CD4 clonotypes in common.

Sequencing was performed with immunoSEQ multiplex PCR; in TCRdb, only in-frame clones are kept and a portion is missing. The sample shows about 2.5 million clones, less than 95% of them seen only once. As concerns this clone: Its antigen is not known.

V was clipped by 3 bases and J by 10 bases; unmatched bases: 5. The germline gives CDR1 SEHNR, CDR2 FQNEAQ (reference sequence). This CDR3 comprises 14 residues. The donors were adults (healthy and HIV-negative) with no recent acute infections or vaccinations. All the donors were Caucasian adults who lived in Nashville, Tennessee. The investigators split CD4+ cells into a CD45RA+ naive subset and a CD45RA-negative memory subset. The origin of this receptor is a man between 18 and 35 years old in good health. Some clones in this sample may be carry-over from other donors' samples. The chain has TRBV7-9 and TRBJ1-4; 10 bases are shared with TRBD1. Sequencing was performed on naive CD4+ T cells from PBMCs. Noted subset: CD45RA+ positively selected. The CDR3 nucleotides read TGTGCCAGCAGCTTCCGGGACAGGGGCGGAAAACTGTTTTTT. It specifies CASSFRDRGGKLFF.